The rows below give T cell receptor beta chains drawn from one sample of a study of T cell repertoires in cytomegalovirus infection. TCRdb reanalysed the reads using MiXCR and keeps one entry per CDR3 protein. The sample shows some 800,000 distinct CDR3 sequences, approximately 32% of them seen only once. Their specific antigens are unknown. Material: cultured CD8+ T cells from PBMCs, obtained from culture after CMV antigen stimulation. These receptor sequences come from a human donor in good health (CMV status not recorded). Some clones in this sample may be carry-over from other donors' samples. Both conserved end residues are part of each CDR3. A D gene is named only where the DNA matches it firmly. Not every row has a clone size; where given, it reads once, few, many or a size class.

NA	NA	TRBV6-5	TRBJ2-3	CASSYSLGNGDTQYF	TGTGCCAGCAGTTACTCCCTAGGGAACGGAGATACGCAGTATTTT
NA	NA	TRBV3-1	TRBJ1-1	CASSQLATEAFF	TGTGCCAGCAGCCAATTGGCCACTGAAGCTTTCTTT
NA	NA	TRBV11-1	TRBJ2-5	CASSLNFDSNQETQYF	TGTGCCAGCAGCTTAAACTTCGACTCGAATCAAGAGACCCAGTACTTC
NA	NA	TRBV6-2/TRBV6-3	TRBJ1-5	CASSYEEYSNQPQHF	TGTGCCAGCAGTTACGAGGAGTATAGCAATCAGCCCCAGCATTTT
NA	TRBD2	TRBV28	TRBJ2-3	CASSLGGTADTQYF	TGTGCCAGCAGTTTGGGAGGGACGGCAGATACGCAGTATTTT
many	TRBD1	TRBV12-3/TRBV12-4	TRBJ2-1	CASSFTGGYNEQFF	TGTGCCAGCAGTTTTACAGGGGGCTACAATGAGCAGTTCTTC
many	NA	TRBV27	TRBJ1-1	CASSLSLNTEAFF	TGTGCCAGCAGCCTGTCCCTGAACACTGAAGCTTTCTTT
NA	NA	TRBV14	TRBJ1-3	CASSARGGSGNTIYF	TGTGCCAGCAGCGCCCGGGGAGGGTCTGGAAACACCATATATTTT
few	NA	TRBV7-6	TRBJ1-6	CASSPLKGNSPLHF	TGTGCCAGCAGCCCGTTAAAGGGTAATTCACCCCTCCACTTT
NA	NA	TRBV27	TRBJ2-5	CASSLSTPPLQETQYF	TGTGCCAGCAGTTTATCGACCCCACCCCTCCAAGAGACCCAGTACTTC
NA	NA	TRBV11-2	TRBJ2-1	CASSPEGIYSYNEQFF	TGTGCCAGCAGCCCCGAGGGTATTTACTCCTACAATGAGCAGTTCTTC
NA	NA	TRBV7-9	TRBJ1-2	CASSLHRVEGYTF	TGTGCCAGCAGCTTACACAGGGTGGAGGGCTACACCTTC
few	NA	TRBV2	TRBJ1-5	CASMGRYNQPQHF	TGTGCCAGCATGGGCAGGTACAATCAGCCCCAGCATTTT
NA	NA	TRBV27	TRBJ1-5	CASSLSRQHRQPQHF	TGTGCCAGCAGTTTAAGCAGACAGCATCGGCAGCCCCAGCATTTT
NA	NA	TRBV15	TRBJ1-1	CATSRAPVNTEAFF	TGTGCCACCAGCAGAGCGCCGGTAAACACTGAAGCTTTCTTT